The 19 T cell receptor beta chains reported below all come from one sample, sequenced in a study of shared clonotypes between healthy human individuals (dated by TCRdb to the early 2020s). The library was built by means of the immunoSEQ multiplex PCR assay. Not all clones reach the TCRdb copy of this immuneACCESS table, which keeps in-frame sequences only. Checked studies attribute under half of the gap to unresolved V genes and leave the rest unexplained. In this sample the table shows roughly 2.5 million clones, approximately 94% of which occur a single time. About 0.13% of the sample is held by the ten biggest clonotypes. Sequenced sample: naive CD4+ T cells sorted from blood. This specimen's cell subset or site label, per the study, means: CD45RA+ positively selected. The receptor set was obtained from a man aged 18 to 30 in good health.

The chain employs TRBV5-1 and TRBJ2-5; D is possibly TRBD2 (5 bases). This CDR3 has 15 residues. Trimming removed 4 bases from V and 2 bases from J, with 15 bases in between. Germline loops: CDR1 SGHRS, CDR2 YFSETQ. The CDR3, as DNA: TGCGCCAGCAGCGATCCCGGGATCTATCAAGAGACCCAGTACTTC. It is translated as CASSDPGIYQETQYF.

The CDR3 nucleotides read TGTGCCAGCAGCTTAGCAGGGGGCGTAGGTGAAAAACTGTTTTTT. It is translated as CASSLAGGVGEKLFF. The rearrangement uses TRBV7-9 and TRBJ1-4; 7 bases align to TRBD1. This CDR3 contains 15 residues. J gave up 7 bases and V 0 bases, and 5 bases lay outside the gene matches. Per the germline V gene, CDR1 is SEHNR and CDR2 is FQNEAQ (reference sequence).

This chain uses TRBV7-2 with TRBJ2-2; no definite D call. Germline CDR1 and CDR2: SGHTA and FQGNSA. The CDR3 is made up of 12 amino acids. With 4 bases removed from V and 7 bases from J, the gap between germline ends came to 7 bases. In nucleotides, the CDR3 is TGTGCCAGCAGCTCGGGTGGCGGGGAGCTGTTTTTT. Translated, it gives CASSSGGGELFF.

The rearrangement uses TRBV14 and TRBJ2-3; 7 nucleotides match TRBD2. The V and J ends lost 1 base and 1 base, in that order; junction bases with no gene match: 2. Germline V gene data show CDR1 as SGHDN and CDR2 as FVKESK. The CDR3 has 15 amino acids. The CDR3 here is CASSQGLAGTDTQYF. The DNA of the CDR3 is TGTGCCAGCAGCCAAGGACTAGCAGGCACAGATACGCAGTATTTT.

The J gene is TRBJ2-7, the V gene TRBV18; D gene unclear. V was trimmed by 3 bases and J by 1 base, leaving 10 bases between them. This CDR3 contains 14 residues. Looked up from germline, CDR1 is KGHSH and CDR2 is LQKENI. The CDR3 sequence is CASSPDAESYEQYF. Written as DNA, the CDR3 is TGTGCCAGCTCACCGGACGCCGAATCCTACGAGCAGTACTTC.

The chain carries TRBV11-2 and TRBJ1-6; 9 bases match TRBD1. V dropped 3 bases and J dropped 8; count of bases not matched to a gene: 5. Germline CDR1 SGHAT, CDR2 FQNNGV. This CDR3 region has 15 residues. The CDR3 DNA follows: TGTGCCAGCAGCTTCACAGGGGGCGCCGATTCACCCCTCCACTTT. It specifies CASSFTGGADSPLHF.

This clone is a singleton in its sample. This chain links TRBV5-5 with TRBJ2-7, with D unresolved. The V end was cut by 0 bases, the J end by 0 bases, with 10 bases between. The CDR3 length is 15 residues. CDR1 is SGHKS and CDR2 is YYEKEE in the germline V gene (reference sequence). The DNA for the CDR3 is TGTGCCAGCAGCTTGGCCTCTACTACCTCCTACGAGCAGTACTTC. Translated: CASSLASTTSYEQYF.

V is TRBV20-1 and J is TRBJ1-1; tentatively, D is TRBD1 (6 bases). Germline V gene sequence: CDR1 DFQATT, CDR2 SNEGSKA (reference sequence). This CDR3 spans 11 amino acids. The V end lost 5 bases, the J end lost 6 bases, and 10 bases lay between the germline ends. CDR3 in amino acids: CSAATGPEAFF. The CDR3 DNA is TGCAGTGCTGCCACAGGGCCTGAAGCTTTCTTT.

The rearrangement links TRBV19 to TRBJ1-3; unclear D gene. Per germline, CDR1 LNHDA and CDR2 SQIVND (reference sequence). Trimming pared 5 bases from V and 0 bases from J, leaving 11 bases between. This CDR3 spans 15 amino acids. This CDR3 reads CASSPGRASGNTIYF. For the CDR3, the DNA is TGTGCCAGTAGTCCGGGCCGAGCCTCTGGAAACACCATATATTTT.

Concerning this clone itself: Other nucleotide sequences from this sample produce the same CDR3. The chain is built from TRBV7-6 and TRBJ1-5; 9 positions match TRBD1. V shed 1 base and J 5 bases; nucleotides not matched to a gene: 0. Germline V CDR1 and CDR2: SGHVS, FNYEAQ. The CDR3 has 14 residues. CDR3 DNA sequence: TGTGCCAGCAGCTTAGGACAGGGGGATCAGCCCCAGCATTTT. Translation gives CASSLGQGDQPQHF.

This clone appeared a single time. The chain couples TRBV25-1 to TRBJ1-2, with 8 bases identical to TRBD1. Germline V lookup: CDR1 MGHDK, CDR2 SYGVNS. The CDR3 totals 15 residues. After removal of 3 bases from V and 2 bases from J, the junction contained 5 bases not matched to a gene. For the CDR3, the DNA is TGTGCCAGCAGTGAGCCAGGGGGCATGAACTATGGCTACACCTTC. Protein sequence: CASSEPGGMNYGYTF.

This chain links TRBV5-1 with TRBJ2-5; no reliable D call. Germline CDR1 SGHRS, CDR2 YFSETQ. V dropped 4 bases and J dropped 6 bases, with 19 bases sitting between them. The CDR3 runs 15 residues. CDR3 in amino acids: CASSLETPVGQTQYF. CDR3 sequence (DNA): TGCGCCAGCAGCCTTGAGACCCCCGTTGGACAGACCCAGTACTTC.

The chain is built from TRBV19 and TRBJ1-2; 8 nucleotides line up with TRBD1. This CDR3 has 14 amino acids. After removal of 4 bases from V and 5 bases from J, the junction contained 6 bases not matched to a gene. Germline values: CDR1 LNHDA, CDR2 SQIVND (reference sequence). Here the CDR3 reads CASSKGQGEYGYTF. The CDR3 DNA follows: TGTGCCAGTAGTAAAGGACAGGGAGAGTATGGCTACACCTTC. Full variable domain (outside the CDR3, taken from reference TRBV19 and TRBJ1-2): DGGITQSPKYLFRKEGQNVTLSCEQNLNHDAMYWYRQDPGQGLRLIYYSQIVNDFQKGDIAEGYSVSREKKESFPLTVTSAQKNPTAFYLCASSKGQGEYGYTFGSGTRLTVV.

The chain links TRBV28 to TRBJ1-4; TRBD1 agrees at 9 bases. With V trimmed by 2 bases and J by 8 bases, 3 bases remained unmatched. CDR3 length: 14 residues. The germline CDR1 and CDR2 sequences are MDHEN and SYDVKM. CDR3 residues: CASSLGTGWEKLFF. The CDR3 nucleotides read TGTGCCAGCAGTTTAGGGACAGGGTGGGAAAAACTGTTTTTT.

This chain connects TRBV28 to TRBJ1-1; D is possibly TRBD1 (5 bases). The CDR3 length is 15 residues. V shed 5 bases and J shed 1 base, with 14 bases lying between them. The germline V gene encodes CDR1 MDHEN and CDR2 SYDVKM. The CDR3 bases are TGTGCCAGCAGTCCCGAGCAGGGAGAGAACACTGAAGCTTTCTTT. It specifies CASSPEQGENTEAFF.

This chain connects TRBV10-3 to TRBJ1-1; possibly TRBD1 for D (5 bases). The length of the CDR3 is 14 residues. Trimming cost V 3 bases and J 5 bases, with 13 bases left between them. Germline assignment: CDR1 ENHRY and CDR2 SYGVKD. CDR3 amino acids: CAISDSGGSTEAFF. The CDR3 DNA reads as TGTGCCATCAGTGACTCCGGGGGGAGTACTGAAGCTTTCTTT.

This chain links TRBV30 with TRBJ1-4; possible D gene TRBD1, 6 bases. V lost 0 bases to trimming and J lost 1 base, with 12 bases between them. Germline values: CDR1 GTSNPN, CDR2 SVGIG (reference sequence). This CDR3 is 16 amino acids long. CDR3 residues: CAWSVGAGVTNEKLFF. In DNA form, the CDR3 reads TGTGCCTGGAGTGTCGGTGCAGGGGTAACTAATGAAAAACTGTTTTTT.

The chain links TRBV18 to TRBJ1-1, with a weak D call TRBD1 (6 bases). This CDR3 has 14 amino acids. The V end lost 6 bases, the J end lost 5 bases, and 16 bases lay between the germline ends. Germline assignment: CDR1 KGHSH and CDR2 LQKENI. This CDR3 is CASSRQEKGTEAFF. CDR3 sequence (DNA): TGTGCCAGCTCGCGACAGGAAAAGGGGACTGAAGCTTTCTTT.

The chain links TRBV6-1 to TRBJ2-2; D is undetermined. The CDR3 sequence is 13 residues long. CDR1 is MNHNS and CDR2 is SASEGT in the germline V gene. V lost 6 bases, J lost 5 bases, and 10 bases lay in between. In DNA form, the CDR3 reads TGTGCCAGCAGGCGATTCGGGACCGGGGAGCTGTTTTTT. Protein sequence: CASRRFGTGELFF.